This TCR beta chain derives from a study of blood T cell repertoires in COVID-19. For the study at large: All recovered Cohort 3 donors got two negative PCRs, got clearance, or saw symptom resolution.

Source study methods: Amplification of reference gene primers provided the estimated nucleated cell counts. Only in-frame clones appear in the TCRdb table, and some are missing; sequencing was by immunoSEQ multiplex PCR. V, J and clone size derive from that table, while D and trimming were established from the DNA sequence. The table shows some 200,000 clones, with less than 90% occurring only once. CDR3 length equals 12 residues. Germline CDR1 SGHRS, CDR2 YFSETQ. Everyone who took part was roughly 18 to 89 years old, and they came from fewer than 25 US areas. Self-reported history from a screening survey and questionnaire set each donor's cohort. In the case of this clone: The junction and the germline gene differ at one end; a read error may be behind it.

This TCR came from a woman aged 50 to 60 in a cohort exposed to, infected with or recovered from COVID-19 (not recorded which). J is TRBJ2-4 and V is TRBV5-1, with D perhaps matching TRBD2 (6 bases). Material: PBMCs or T cells enriched from blood (not recorded which). CDR3 bases: TGCGCCAGCAGCGCACTAAACGGGAGCTTTGACTTC. Translating gives CASSALNGSFDF.